This T cell receptor beta chain stems from a study of beta chain features in type 1 diabetes. Regarding this clone: Antigen specificity is unknown.

TCRB transcripts that were expressed got sequenced, as all of the isolated RNA had been reverse transcribed. Assay: immunoSEQ multiplex PCR; the TCRdb copy retains only in-frame clones and omits some. The profile shows around 40,000 clones, about 66% of them singletons. Study-wide results and caveats: Shorter TCRB CDR3s, moderately but significantly so, were found in Type 1 diabetes patients in all four CD4+ subsets.

The germline gives CDR1 SQVTM, CDR2 ANQGSEA. The J segment lost 1 base and the V segment lost 7 bases, leaving 3 bases of the junction unmatched. The CDR3 contains 12 residues. The gene calls are TRBV29-1 and TRBJ1-1; 7 nucleotides agree with TRBD1. The sequence came from a woman aged 18-29 years with type 1 diabetes. What was sequenced was Tregs from blood. The DNA of the CDR3 is TGCAGCGGCCGACAGGGGAACACTGAAGCTTTCTTT. Its translation: CSGRQGNTEAFF.